This T cell receptor delta chain was documented in a study of delta chains in infants with herpesvirus infections (dated by TCRdb to the early 2020s). As for the study more broadly: From birth, the study prospectively followed a Ugandan infant birth cohort to characterize gammadelta T cell responses to primary cytomegalovirus (CMV) infection. By approximate age, the infant blood samples fell into groups of 1.5, 4, 8 and 12 months. A public fetal Vdelta1/Vgamma8 gammadelta TCR clonotype was searched for in infants infected with CMV after birth. Previously published Belgian fetal and cord blood gammadelta TCR data were included only for comparison and were not generated in this cohort. gammadelta TCRs were sequenced from PBMC of 18 CMV-infected infants (one congenitally infected) and 8 CMV-uninfected infants with enough sample available.

What the research found in general, with its limitations: Limitations noted by the authors included a small sample size and a lack of race- or environment-matched controls, because nearly all Ugandans acquire CMV before adulthood. Public-clonotype frequency among Vdelta1 cells appeared to correlate inversely with age at infection and decayed rapidly, seemingly not persisting beyond roughly 9 weeks. Presence of the public clonotype at levels below the detection limit might still occur in CMV-uninfected infants. Detection of the public clonotype was limited to the first time point after infection, and the public clonotype was not found in uninfected infants or in infants infected after 120 days. The public Vdelta1 clonotype was detected in about 20% of the 18 CMV-infected infants, namely three infected postnatally before 120 days of age and the congenitally infected infant.

On this clone: Its antigen remains undetermined. Per-nucleotide qualities are absent, and no much larger clonotype sits a single base away.

Pregnant women getting prenatal care were recruited in Kampala, Uganda, and their infants were enrolled; maternal HIV status had to be documented. Families received weekly visits, and collection of infant clinical information, oral swabs and peripheral blood began at 6 weeks of age and continued every 4 months after that. Blood was drawn into heparin tubes, and PBMC were separated by Ficoll-Paque density gradient centrifugation and then cryopreserved. Including the terminal cysteine and phenylalanine, the CDR3 comprises 21 residues. The kept DNA is CDR3 alone, 63 bases in frame from the first base. The germline V gene yields TSWWSYY for CDR1 and QGS for CDR2. V and J lose 0 bases and 0 bases, and a span of 26 bases separates them. The method behind the library was RT-PCR. To generate TCR cDNA, RNA from PBMC was reverse transcribed using SuperScript II together with primers specific for the gamma chain and the delta chain. Purification of cDNA was performed with AMPure XP beads, after which the cDNA was amplified and indexed with Illumina adapters by means of the Nextera XT Index Kit. Sequencing of the gammadelta TCR libraries was done on an Illumina MiSeq using a V2 300-cycle kit. In the paper's pipeline: Using MiXCR v2.1.12, CDR3 sequences were assembled, and reads were mapped onto D, J and V genes obtained from GenBank. VDJtools v1.2.1 was used to perform repertoire analyses of the CDR3 clonotypes. Via CATT, TCRdb reprocessed the public reads, and rows with identical DNA were then joined. These V and J calls originate from TCRdb's pipeline instead of the authors' own analysis. Across this sample there are more than 900 delta-chain clones, with 27% seen only once. The ten largest make up 13% to 15% of the sample.

This specimen consisted of peripheral blood, obtained at time point 2 of longitudinal follow-up. The chain uses TRDV1 and TRDJ1; the D segment could be TRDD3, given 7 matching bases. This clonotype was sampled from a human donor who was a Ugandan infant, either HIV-exposed or HIV-unexposed (not recorded which). Here is the DNA: TGTGCTCTTGGGGAACTCGCTAGTCCTACGCTGGGGGCGGCTTACACCGATAAACTCATCTTT. Its amino acids are CALGELASPTLGAAYTDKLIF.